The 29 T cell receptor beta chains given below trace back to one sample, sequenced in a study of blood T cell repertoires in COVID-19 (TCRdb year 2020). The protocol used for the library was the immunoSEQ multiplex PCR assay. TCRdb carries this immuneACCESS record with in-frame sequences only. Its versions omit some clonotypes, under half of them owing to an unresolved V gene in the studies checked, with the rest unexplained. This sample holds 180,000 or so clones; approximately 85% were observed only once. In total, the top ten clones hold approximately 8% of the sample. The specimen sequenced was peripheral blood. These receptor sequences come from a woman aged 55 to 70 with acute or convalescent COVID-19.

A single count supports this clone. The gene calls are TRBV10-3 and TRBJ2-7; tentative D call: TRBD2 (6 bases). V shed 6 bases and J shed 6 bases, with 9 bases lying between them. Germline values: CDR1 ENHRY, CDR2 SYGVKD. This CDR3 is built from 11 residues. The CDR3 loop reads CAIRREVEQYF. CDR3 coding DNA: TGTGCCATCAGGAGGGAGGTCGAGCAGTACTTC.

This rearrangement joins TRBV9 to TRBJ2-2; the D gene is possibly TRBD2 (6 bases). CDR3 length equals 14 residues. V was shortened by 3 bases and J by 6 bases, with 12 bases between the two germline ends. In germline, CDR1 is SGDLS, CDR2 YYNGEE. As DNA, the CDR3 is TGTGCCAGCAGCGCAGGGACTTCCCCCGGGGAGCTGTTTTTT. Translating gives CASSAGTSPGELFF.

Here the CDR3 reads CASNTDSGGTGELFF. The CDR3 DNA follows: TGCGCCAGCAACACCGATTCAGGGGGCACCGGGGAGCTGTTTTTT. This chain links TRBV5-1 with TRBJ2-2; 7 nucleotides agree with TRBD1. The CDR3 has 15 residues. J was trimmed by 4 bases and V by 6 bases; bases with no gene match: 9. Germline V gene sequence: CDR1 SGHRS, CDR2 YFSETQ.

The rearrangement uses TRBV5-1 and TRBJ1-3; perhaps TRBD1 as D (6 bases). The V gene's germline CDR1 is SGHRS and CDR2 YFSETQ. This CDR3 is built from 15 residues. Trimming pared 0 bases from V and 7 bases from J, leaving 14 bases between. The CDR3 sequence is CASSLGSGEGNTIYF. The CDR3 coding sequence is TGCGCCAGCAGCTTGGGGTCAGGGGAAGGGAACACCATATATTTT.

The genes are TRBV3-1 (or the pseudogene TRBV3-2) and TRBJ2-6, with D unresolved. V lost 6 bases and J 1 base, leaving 10 bases between the germline ends. The CDR3 length is 15 residues. In germline, CDR1 is LGHDT, CDR2 YNNKEL (reference sequence). CDR3 sequence (DNA): TGTGCCAGCAGGGGTAGCCCTTCTGGGGCCAACGTCCTGACTTTC. Its translation is CASRGSPSGANVLTF.

This clone was observed a few times. This chain joins TRBV6-6 and TRBJ2-2; D possibly corresponds to TRBD2 (6 bases). CDR3 length: 16 residues. Between the trimmed V and J ends, which lost 6 bases and 4 bases, there was a span of 18 bases. Germline CDR1 MNHNY, CDR2 SVGAGI (reference sequence). CDR3 in DNA: TGTGCCAGCAGCTCCCCTCTAGCGCAGGGCACCGGGGAGCTGTTTTTT. Its translation is CASSSPLAQGTGELFF.

The chain couples TRBV2 to TRBJ1-1; TRBD1 agrees at 7 bases. CDR3 length: 13 residues. CDR1 SNHLY and CDR2 FYNNEI come from the germline V gene. The V and J ends lost 4 bases and 8 bases, in that order; junction bases with no gene match: 7. In DNA form, the CDR3 reads TGTGCCAGCAGTGTGGGACAGCCCGCGGAAGCTTTCTTT. Translation: CASSVGQPAEAFF.

This chain links TRBV7-2 with TRBJ1-1, with TRBD1 matching 8 bases. The CDR3 extends over 12 amino acids. The junction had 8 bases not matched to a gene; V was cut back by 8 bases and J by 9 bases. The germline V gene has CDR1 SGHTA and CDR2 FQGNSA. CDR3 nucleotide sequence: TGTGCCAGCGGGTTCAGGGGGCGCCAAGCTTTCTTT. Encoded protein: CASGFRGRQAFF. The variable domain in full, completed from reference TRBV7-2 and TRBJ1-1, reads GAGVSQSPSNKVTEKGKDVELRCDPISGHTALYWYRQSLGQGLEFLIYFQGNSAPDKSGLPSDRFSAERTGGSVSTLTIQRTQQEDSAVYLCASGFRGRQAFFGQGTRLTVV.

The chain is built from TRBV29-1 and TRBJ2-3; perhaps TRBD2 as D (6 bases). Between the trimmed V and J ends, which lost 2 bases and 6 bases, there was a span of 6 bases. The CDR3 loop spans 11 amino acids. In germline, CDR1 is SQVTM, CDR2 ANQGSEA. CDR3 region: CSVELADTQYF. CDR3 nucleotides: TGCAGCGTTGAACTAGCGGATACGCAGTATTTT.

The rearrangement links TRBV10-1 to TRBJ2-5; 8 bases line up with TRBD2. V was pared by 7 bases and J by 0 bases, with 10 bases of the junction left unmatched. The CDR3 is 16 amino acids. CDR1 and CDR2 (germline): WNHNN, SYGVQD (reference sequence). CDR3 loop: CASNEREFEYQETQYF. In nucleotides, the CDR3 is TGCGCCAGCAACGAGCGGGAGTTTGAGTACCAAGAGACCCAGTACTTC.

V and J are TRBV19 and TRBJ1-6; D might be TRBD1 (6 bases). This CDR3 has 16 residues. V shed 3 bases and J shed 2 bases, with 11 bases lying between them. Germline V gives CDR1 LNHDA, CDR2 SQIVND (reference sequence). CDR3 sequence: CASSIGDRTYNSPLHF. The CDR3 nucleotides are TGTGCCAGTAGTATTGGCGACAGGACCTATAATTCACCCCTCCACTTT.

V gene TRBV7-8 combines with J gene TRBJ1-2, with a tentative D call TRBD1 (5 bases). The germline V gene encodes CDR1 SGHVS and CDR2 FQNEAQ. V lost 0 bases, J lost 5 bases, and 13 bases lay in between. The CDR3 sequence is 15 residues long. CDR3 in amino acids: CASSLAVAGPYGYTF. The CDR3 DNA reads TGTGCCAGCAGCTTAGCGGTAGCGGGACCTTATGGCTACACCTTC.

The chain couples TRBV19 to TRBJ2-5, with TRBD1 as a possible D gene (7 bases). V lost 5 bases, J lost 5 bases, and 21 bases lay in between. This CDR3 has 16 residues. The V gene's germline CDR1 is LNHDA and CDR2 SQIVND (reference sequence). The CDR3 DNA follows: TGTGCCAGTAGTTCCTCCGCCCTACAGGGGAGGGAGACCCAGTACTTC. It translates to CASSSSALQGRETQYF.

CDR3 loop: CATGTGGVGTIYF. The CDR3 DNA follows: TGTGCCACCGGGACAGGGGGGGTCGGCACCATATATTTT. The chain has TRBV3-1 (or the pseudogene TRBV3-2) and TRBJ1-3; 11 bases are a match to TRBD1. The trim removed 10 bases at V and 9 bases at J, leaving 8 bases unmatched. This CDR3 comprises 13 residues. Germline V lookup: CDR1 LGHDT, CDR2 YNNKEL (reference sequence).

This chain joins TRBV7-9 and TRBJ2-3, with D perhaps TRBD2 (5 bases). CDR1 and CDR2 from the germline V gene are SEHNR and FQNEAQ (reference sequence). This CDR3 contains 14 residues. Between the trimmed V and J ends, which lost 4 bases and 4 bases, there was a span of 12 bases. CDR3 bases: TGTGCCAGCAGCTATAGCGCCGGCGCAGATACGCAGTATTTT. It codes for CASSYSAGADTQYF.

The chain joins TRBV6-5 to TRBJ1-2; weak D call: TRBD1 (6 bases). The germline V gene has CDR1 MNHEY and CDR2 SVGAGI. Trimming removed 6 bases from V and 5 bases from J, with 16 bases in between. The CDR3 extends over 14 amino acids. The CDR3 DNA reads as TGTGCCAGCAGCTTACTTACAGGGACGTATGGCTACACCTTC. Protein product: CASSLLTGTYGYTF.

This chain connects TRBV9 to TRBJ1-2; a weak D match, TRBD1 (5 bases). Trimming removed 0 bases at V and 7 bases at J, with 16 bases between. The germline V gene has CDR1 SGDLS and CDR2 YYNGEE. CDR3 length equals 15 residues. This CDR3 reads CASSVEGGARIGYTF. Written as DNA, the CDR3 is TGTGCCAGCAGCGTAGAGGGAGGGGCGCGTATTGGCTACACCTTC.

The V call is TRBV6-5, the J call TRBJ2-2; TRBD2 aligns across 9 bases. The CDR3 is 15 amino acids. The V gene end was trimmed by 6 bases and the J gene end by 6 bases; junction bases not matched to a gene: 8. The V gene's germline CDR1 is MNHEY and CDR2 SVGAGI. CDR3 residues: CASRGSGRGSGELFF. CDR3 bases: TGTGCCAGCAGGGGTAGCGGGAGAGGATCCGGGGAGCTGTTTTTT.

The chain recombines TRBV11-2 with TRBJ1-1; tentative D call: TRBD1 (5 bases). Trimming shortened V by 6 bases and J by 8 bases, and 19 bases separated the two germline ends. This CDR3 is built from 14 residues. The germline V gene has CDR1 SGHAT and CDR2 FQNNGV. As DNA, the CDR3 is TGTGCCAGCAGACGAGCAGGGTTTTCCCCGGAAGCTTTCTTT. Residues: CASRRAGFSPEAFF. The full variable domain, in which reference TRBV11-2 and TRBJ1-1 provide the parts outside the CDR3, is EAGVAQSPRYKIIEKRQSVAFWCNPISGHATLYWYQQILGQGPKLLIQFQNNGVVDDSQLPKDRFSAERLKGVDSTLKIQPAKLEDSAVYLCASRRAGFSPEAFFGQGTRLTVV.

The chain joins TRBV5-3 to TRBJ1-5; D may be TRBD1 (6 bases). TRBV5-3 is classed as an ORF, of uncertain function. Trimming stripped 6 bases from V and 1 base from J, with 20 bases between. The CDR3 has 17 amino acids. CDR3 loop: CARTPWNRERSNQPQHF. DNA of the CDR3: TGTGCCAGAACCCCTTGGAACAGGGAAAGGAGCAATCAGCCCCAGCATTTT.

V and J are TRBV4-1 and TRBJ2-2, with TRBD2 matching over 10 bases. V shed 3 bases and J 4 bases; nucleotides not matched to a gene: 5. The CDR3 sequence is 16 residues long. The germline V gene encodes CDR1 MGHRA and CDR2 YSYEKL. Written as DNA, the CDR3 is TGCGCCAGCAGCCACGGGGGACTAGCGATCACCGGGGAGCTGTTTTTT. Translating gives CASSHGGLAITGELFF.

The CDR3 bases are TGTGCCAGCAGCTTCCTGACAGGGATGAACACTGAAGCTTTCTTT. Protein: CASSFLTGMNTEAFF. The chain carries TRBV5-4 and TRBJ1-1, with TRBD1 matching over 7 bases. This CDR3 has 15 residues. V dropped 2 bases and J dropped 0; count of bases not matched to a gene: 4. Germline V gene lookup returns CDR1 SGHNT and CDR2 YYREEE (reference sequence).

The rearrangement joins TRBV28 to TRBJ2-3; 10 positions agree with TRBD2. Per the germline V gene, CDR1 is MDHEN and CDR2 is SYDVKM. There are 18 residues in the CDR3. V lost 7 bases to trimming and J lost 0 bases; unmatched junction nucleotides: 13. CDR3 DNA: TGTGCCAGCATATTAGGGCTAGCGGGAGCTCCCAGCACAGATACGCAGTATTTT. Its translation is CASILGLAGAPSTDTQYF.

The gene calls are TRBV15 and TRBJ2-1; 8 bases are a match to TRBD2. After removal of 1 base from V and 4 bases from J, the junction contained 9 bases not matched to a gene. The CDR3 is 17 amino acids. Germline CDR1 and CDR2: LNHNV and YYDKDF (reference sequence). The CDR3 DNA follows: TGTGCCACCAGCAGAGGGGAAAAGAGCGGGGGTTACAATGAGCAGTTCTTC. As protein: CATSRGEKSGGYNEQFF.

This clone was seen a few times. This chain connects TRBV11-2 to TRBJ2-5, with no clear D. Per the germline V gene, CDR1 is SGHAT and CDR2 is FQNNGV. This CDR3 contains 11 residues. With 2 bases removed from V and 7 bases from J, the gap between germline ends came to 5 bases. The CDR3 DNA reads TGTGCCAGCAGCTTAAGCTGGACCCAGTACTTC. This translates into CASSLSWTQYF.

The CDR3 spells CASSANRGGGYTF. CDR3 DNA: TGTGCCAGCAGTGCAAACAGGGGCGGAGGCTACACCTTC. The rearrangement uses TRBV27 and TRBJ1-2; TRBD1 matches at 7 bases. Germline lookup yields CDR1 MNHEY and CDR2 SMNVEV (reference sequence). The V and J ends lost 5 bases and 8 bases, in that order; junction bases with no gene match: 8. CDR3 size: 13 residues.

V usage is TRBV27 and J usage is TRBJ1-2; D is possibly TRBD1 (5 bases). This CDR3 has 13 residues. Per germline, CDR1 MNHEY and CDR2 SMNVEV (reference sequence). The V end was cut by 4 bases, the J end by 2 bases, with 8 bases between. The CDR3 nucleotides read TGTGCCAGCAGTTCGGGGGTAAACTATGGCTACACCTTC. This codes for CASSSGVNYGYTF.

The chain is built from TRBV7-2 and TRBJ2-3, with 9 bases that match TRBD2. This CDR3 region has 16 residues. V lost 1 base, J lost 4 bases, and 6 bases stayed unmatched. Per the germline V gene, CDR1 is SGHTA and CDR2 is FQGNSA. The CDR3 here is CASSLDRAGGADTQYF. DNA of the CDR3: TGTGCCAGCAGCTTAGATCGGGCGGGAGGGGCAGATACGCAGTATTTT. The whole variable domain, filled in from reference TRBV7-2 and TRBJ2-3, reads GAGVSQSPSNKVTEKGKDVELRCDPISGHTALYWYRQSLGQGLEFLIYFQGNSAPDKSGLPSDRFSAERTGGSVSTLTIQRTQQEDSAVYLCASSLDRAGGADTQYFGPGTRLTVL.

This chain joins TRBV2 and TRBJ2-3, with 11 nucleotides matching TRBD2. The CDR3 is made up of 15 amino acids. CDR1 and CDR2 (germline): SNHLY, FYNNEI. Trimming removed 6 bases from V and 2 bases from J; junction bases left unmatched: 4. CDR3 sequence (DNA): TGTGCCAGCAGGGGGGGACTAGCGGCCACAGATACGCAGTATTTT. This encodes CASRGGLAATDTQYF.